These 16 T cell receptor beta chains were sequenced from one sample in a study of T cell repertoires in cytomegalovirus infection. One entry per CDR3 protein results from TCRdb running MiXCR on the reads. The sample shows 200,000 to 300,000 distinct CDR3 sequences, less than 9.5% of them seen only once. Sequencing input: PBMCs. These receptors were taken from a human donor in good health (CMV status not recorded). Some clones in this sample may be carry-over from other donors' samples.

The CDR3 bases are TGTGCCAGCAAGGGGGCAGGAGTCTGCAATGAAAAACTGTTTTTT. This codes for CASKGAGVCNEKLFF. The V call is TRBV6-4, the J call TRBJ1-4; the match to TRBD1 covers 7 bases. CDR1 and CDR2 from the germline V gene are MRHNA and SNTAGT. The CDR3 is made up of 15 amino acids. J lost 5 bases, V lost 7 bases, and 10 bases had no gene match.

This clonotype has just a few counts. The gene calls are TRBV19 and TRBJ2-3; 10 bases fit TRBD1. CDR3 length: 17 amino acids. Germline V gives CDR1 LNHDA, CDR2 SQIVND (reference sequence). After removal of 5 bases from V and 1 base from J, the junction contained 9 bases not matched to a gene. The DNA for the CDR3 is TGTGCCAGTAGTCACTATCCGGGGACAGGGGGCACAGATACGCAGTATTTT. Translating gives CASSHYPGTGGTDTQYF.

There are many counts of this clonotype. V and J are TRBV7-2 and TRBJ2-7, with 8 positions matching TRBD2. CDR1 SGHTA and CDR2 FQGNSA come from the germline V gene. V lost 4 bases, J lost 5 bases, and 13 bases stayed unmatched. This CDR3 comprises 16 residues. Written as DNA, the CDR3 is TGTGCCAGCAGCTCAACCCATGCGGGGGGCGGCGACGAGCAGTACTTC. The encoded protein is CASSSTHAGGGDEQYF.

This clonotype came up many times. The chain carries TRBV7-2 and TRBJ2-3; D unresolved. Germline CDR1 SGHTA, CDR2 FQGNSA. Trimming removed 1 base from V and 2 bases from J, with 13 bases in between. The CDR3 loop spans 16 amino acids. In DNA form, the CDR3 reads TGTGCCAGCAGCTTAGAAGGTGGCATCTTCACAGATACGCAGTATTTT. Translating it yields CASSLEGGIFTDTQYF. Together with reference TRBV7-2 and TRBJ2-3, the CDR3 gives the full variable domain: GAGVSQSPSNKVTEKGKDVELRCDPISGHTALYWYRQSLGQGLEFLIYFQGNSAPDKSGLPSDRFSAERTGGSVSTLTIQRTQQEDSAVYLCASSLEGGIFTDTQYFGPGTRLTVL.

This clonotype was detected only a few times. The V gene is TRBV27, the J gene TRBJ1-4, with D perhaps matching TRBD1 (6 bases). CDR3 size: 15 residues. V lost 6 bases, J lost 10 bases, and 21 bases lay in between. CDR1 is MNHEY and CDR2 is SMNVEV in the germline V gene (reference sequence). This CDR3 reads CASSLGDTSRGKLFF. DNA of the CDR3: TGTGCCAGCAGCCTCGGGGACACCTCGAGGGGAAAACTGTTTTTT.

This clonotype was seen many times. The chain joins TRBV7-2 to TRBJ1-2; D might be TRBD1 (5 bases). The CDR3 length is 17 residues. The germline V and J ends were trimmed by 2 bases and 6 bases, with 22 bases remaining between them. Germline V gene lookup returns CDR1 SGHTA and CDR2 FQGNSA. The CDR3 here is CASSLPSAGRGQNGYTF. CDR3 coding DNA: TGTGCCAGCAGCTTACCCTCCGCCGGGCGGGGCCAGAATGGCTACACCTTC.

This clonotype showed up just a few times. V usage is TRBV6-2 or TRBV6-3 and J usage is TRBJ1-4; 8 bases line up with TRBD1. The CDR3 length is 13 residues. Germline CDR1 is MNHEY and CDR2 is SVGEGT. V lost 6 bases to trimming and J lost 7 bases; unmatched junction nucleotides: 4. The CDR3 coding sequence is TGTGCCAGCAGGCTACAGGGGGGTGAAAAACTGTTTTTT. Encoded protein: CASRLQGGEKLFF.

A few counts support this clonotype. The CDR3 DNA is TGCAGTGCTATAGCTACAGGGATGAGCAATCAGCCCCAGCATTTT. It codes for CSAIATGMSNQPQHF. The V and J genes are TRBV20-1 and TRBJ1-5, with D perhaps TRBD1 (6 bases). Looked up from germline, CDR1 is DFQATT and CDR2 is SNEGSKA (reference sequence). Trimming removed 4 bases at V and 1 base at J, with 14 bases between. The CDR3 sequence is 15 residues long.

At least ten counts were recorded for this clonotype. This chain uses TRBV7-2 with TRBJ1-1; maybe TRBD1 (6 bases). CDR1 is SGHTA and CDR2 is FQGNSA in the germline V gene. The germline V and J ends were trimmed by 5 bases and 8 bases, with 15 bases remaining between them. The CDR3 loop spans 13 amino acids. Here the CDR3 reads CASSRWDKLEAFF. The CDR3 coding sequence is TGTGCCAGCAGCCGGTGGGACAAGTTGGAAGCTTTCTTT.

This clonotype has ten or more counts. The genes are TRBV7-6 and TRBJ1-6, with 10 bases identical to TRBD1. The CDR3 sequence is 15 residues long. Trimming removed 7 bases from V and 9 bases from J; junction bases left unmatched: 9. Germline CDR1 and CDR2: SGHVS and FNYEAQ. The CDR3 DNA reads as TGTGCCAGCACCCTGAGGACAGGGGGTAGTTCACCCCTCCACTTT. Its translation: CASTLRTGGSSPLHF.

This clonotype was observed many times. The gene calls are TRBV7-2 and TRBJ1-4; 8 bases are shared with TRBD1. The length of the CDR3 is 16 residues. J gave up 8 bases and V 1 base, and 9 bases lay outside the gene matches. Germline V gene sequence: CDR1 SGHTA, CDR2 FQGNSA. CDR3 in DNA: TGTGCCAGCAGCTTAGGCCGGACAGGGATTGGGGAAAAACTGTTTTTT. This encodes CASSLGRTGIGEKLFF. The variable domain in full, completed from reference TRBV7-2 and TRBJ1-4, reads GAGVSQSPSNKVTEKGKDVELRCDPISGHTALYWYRQSLGQGLEFLIYFQGNSAPDKSGLPSDRFSAERTGGSVSTLTIQRTQQEDSAVYLCASSLGRTGIGEKLFFGSGTQLSVL.

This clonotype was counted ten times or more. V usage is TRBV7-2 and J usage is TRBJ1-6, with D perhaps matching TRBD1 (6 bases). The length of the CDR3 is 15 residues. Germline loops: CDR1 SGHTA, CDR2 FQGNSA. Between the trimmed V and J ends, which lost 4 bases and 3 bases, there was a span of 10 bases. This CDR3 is CASSSQGDYNSPLHF. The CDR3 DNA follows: TGTGCCAGCAGCTCACAGGGAGACTATAATTCACCCCTCCACTTT. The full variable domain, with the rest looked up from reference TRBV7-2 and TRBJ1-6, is GAGVSQSPSNKVTEKGKDVELRCDPISGHTALYWYRQSLGQGLEFLIYFQGNSAPDKSGLPSDRFSAERTGGSVSTLTIQRTQQEDSAVYLCASSSQGDYNSPLHFGNGTRLTVT.

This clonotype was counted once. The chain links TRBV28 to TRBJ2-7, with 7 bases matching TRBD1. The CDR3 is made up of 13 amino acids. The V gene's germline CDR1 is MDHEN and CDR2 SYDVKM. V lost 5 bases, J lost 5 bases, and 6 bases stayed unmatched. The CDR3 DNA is TGTGCCAGCAGTCCAGGGGGTAGCCACGAGCAGTACTTC. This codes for CASSPGGSHEQYF.

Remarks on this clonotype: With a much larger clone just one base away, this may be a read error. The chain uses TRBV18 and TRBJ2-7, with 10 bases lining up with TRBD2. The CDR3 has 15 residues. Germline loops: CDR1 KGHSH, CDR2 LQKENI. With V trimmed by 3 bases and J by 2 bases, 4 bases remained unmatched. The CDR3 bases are TGTGCCAGCTCACCGCGAGGACTAGCGGCCTACGAGCAGTACTTC. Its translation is CASSPRGLAAYEQYF. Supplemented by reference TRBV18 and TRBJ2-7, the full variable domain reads NAGVMQNPRHLVRRRGQEARLRCSPMKGHSHVYWYRQLPEEGLKFMVYLQKENIIDESGMPKERFSAEFPKEGPSILRIQQVVRGDSAAYFCASSPRGLAAYEQYFGPGTRLTVT.

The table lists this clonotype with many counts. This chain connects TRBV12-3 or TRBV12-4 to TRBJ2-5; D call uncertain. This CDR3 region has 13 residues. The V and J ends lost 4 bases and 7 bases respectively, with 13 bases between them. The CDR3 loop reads CASSSSRAATQYF. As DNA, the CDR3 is TGTGCCAGCAGTTCTTCCCGGGCGGCGACCCAGTACTTC.

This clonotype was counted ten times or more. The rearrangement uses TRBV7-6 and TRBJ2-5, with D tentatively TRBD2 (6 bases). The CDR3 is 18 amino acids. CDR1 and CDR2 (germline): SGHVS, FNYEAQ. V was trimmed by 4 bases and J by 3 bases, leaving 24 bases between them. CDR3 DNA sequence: TGTGCCAGCAGCTCCATAGAGGAGGGGTTTGGGCTAGAAGAGACCCAGTACTTC. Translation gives CASSSIEEGFGLEETQYF.